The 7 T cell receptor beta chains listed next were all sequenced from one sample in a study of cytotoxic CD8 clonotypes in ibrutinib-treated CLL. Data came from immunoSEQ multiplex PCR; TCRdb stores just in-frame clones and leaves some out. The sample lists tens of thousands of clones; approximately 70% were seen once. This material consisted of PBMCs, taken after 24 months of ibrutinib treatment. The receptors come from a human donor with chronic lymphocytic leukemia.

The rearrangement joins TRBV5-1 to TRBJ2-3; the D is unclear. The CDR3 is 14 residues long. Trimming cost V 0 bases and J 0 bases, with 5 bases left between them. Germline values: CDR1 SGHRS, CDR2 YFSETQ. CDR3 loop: CASSLARSTDTQYF. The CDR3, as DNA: TGCGCCAGCAGCTTGGCCCGCAGCACAGATACGCAGTATTTT.

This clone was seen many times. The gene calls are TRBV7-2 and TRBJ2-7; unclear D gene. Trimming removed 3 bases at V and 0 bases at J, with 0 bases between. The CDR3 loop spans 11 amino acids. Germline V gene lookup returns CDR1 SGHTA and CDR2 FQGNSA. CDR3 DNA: TGTGCCAGCAGCTTCTCCTACGAGCAGTACTTC. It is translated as CASSFSYEQYF.

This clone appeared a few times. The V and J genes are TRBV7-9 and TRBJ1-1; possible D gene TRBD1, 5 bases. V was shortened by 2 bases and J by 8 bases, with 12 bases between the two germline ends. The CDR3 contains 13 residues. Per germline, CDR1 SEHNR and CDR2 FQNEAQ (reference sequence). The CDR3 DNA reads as TGTGCCAGCAGCTTAAGTGGGGGGATCGAAGCTTTCTTT. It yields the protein CASSLSGGIEAFF.

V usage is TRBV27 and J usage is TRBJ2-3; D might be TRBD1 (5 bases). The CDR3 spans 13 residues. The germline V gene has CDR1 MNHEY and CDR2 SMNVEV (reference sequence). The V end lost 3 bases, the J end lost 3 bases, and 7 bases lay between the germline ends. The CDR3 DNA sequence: TGTGCCAGCAGTTTCAGGGCGACAGATACGCAGTATTTT. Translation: CASSFRATDTQYF.

DNA of the CDR3: TGCAGCGTGGCGGGACTCCGCTCCTACAATGAGCAGTTCTTC. This translates into CSVAGLRSYNEQFF. This sequence joins TRBV29-1 and TRBJ2-1, with D perhaps matching TRBD2 (6 bases). Germline assignment: CDR1 SQVTM and CDR2 ANQGSEA. CDR3 size: 14 residues. The V end was cut by 6 bases, the J end by 0 bases, with 12 bases between.

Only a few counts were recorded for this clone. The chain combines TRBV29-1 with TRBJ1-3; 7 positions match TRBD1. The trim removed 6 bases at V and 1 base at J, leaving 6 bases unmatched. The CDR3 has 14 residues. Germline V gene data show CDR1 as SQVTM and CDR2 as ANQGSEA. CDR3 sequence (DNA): TGCAGCGTCTCACAGGGGAGTTCTGGAAACACCATATATTTT. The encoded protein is CSVSQGSSGNTIYF.

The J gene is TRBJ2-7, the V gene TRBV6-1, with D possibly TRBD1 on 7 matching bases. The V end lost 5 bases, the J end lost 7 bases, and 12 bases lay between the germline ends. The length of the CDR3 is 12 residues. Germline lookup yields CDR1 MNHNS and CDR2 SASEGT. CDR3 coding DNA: TGTGCCAGCAGTAGCAGGGGGGATGAGCAGTACTTC. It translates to CASSSRGDEQYF.